The rows below give T cell receptor beta chains drawn from one sample of a study of blood T cell repertoires in COVID-19. Method: immunoSEQ multiplex PCR; TCRdb's copy keeps in-frame clones and lacks some. The sample contains about 130,000 clones, 81% of which appear only once. The source material was peripheral blood. These TCRs come from a man aged 30 to 39 with COVID-19, enrolled during active disease. CDR3s include the opening cysteine and the closing phenylalanine or tryptophan. A D gene is named only where the DNA matches it firmly. Clone size is not always given. Where it is, it says once, few, many or a class for expanded clones.

TRBD2	TRBV4-2	NA	TRBJ2-3	CASSQRSPPGGTDTQYF	TGTGCCAGCAGCCAACGGTCGCCCCCCGGGGGGACAGATACGCAGTATTTT
TRBD1	TRBV6-2/TRBV6-3	NA	TRBJ1-1	CASSDRGIEAFF	TGTGCCAGCAGTGACAGGGGAATAGAAGCTTTCTTT
TRBD1	TRBV30	few	TRBJ2-3	CAWNDRAGTDTQYF	TGTGCCTGGAACGACAGGGCGGGCACAGATACGCAGTATTTT
TRBD1	TRBV9	few	TRBJ1-2	CASSTAGGIGYGYTF	TGTGCCAGCAGCACCGCAGGGGGCATCGGCTATGGCTACACCTTC
NA	TRBV4-1	NA	TRBJ2-2	CASSHAAGAGTGELFF	TGCGCCAGCAGCCACGCGGCAGGGGCCGGGACCGGGGAGCTGTTTTTT
NA	TRBV2	NA	TRBJ2-5	CASSPQLFQETQYF	TGTGCCAGCAGCCCACAGCTTTTCCAAGAGACCCAGTACTTC
TRBD1	TRBV7-8	NA	TRBJ2-7	CASSLVWVQGADYEQYF	TGTGCCAGCAGCTTAGTTTGGGTACAGGGGGCTGACTACGAGCAGTACTTC
TRBD1	TRBV28	NA	TRBJ2-3	CASSGTGLPDTQYF	TGTGCCAGCAGCGGGACAGGGTTGCCAGATACGCAGTATTTT
NA	TRBV2	NA	TRBJ2-1	CASSVQYNEQFF	TGTGCCAGCAGTGTACAGTACAATGAGCAGTTCTTC
NA	TRBV27	NA	TRBJ1-4	CASSLFSPRVKTNEKLFF	TGTGCCAGCAGCCTCTTCTCCCCCCGGGTAAAAACTAATGAAAAACTGTTTTTT
NA	TRBV19	NA	TRBJ1-6	CASSDDRSSYNSPLHF	TGTGCCAGTAGTGACGACAGGAGCTCCTATAATTCACCCCTCCACTTT
NA	TRBV28	NA	TRBJ2-7	CASSLEFYEQYF	TGTGCCAGCAGCCTAGAATTTTACGAGCAGTACTTC
NA	TRBV11-2	NA	TRBJ2-5	CASSWGPTQETQYF	TGTGCCAGCAGCTGGGGGCCAACCCAAGAGACCCAGTACTTC
TRBD2	TRBV2	NA	TRBJ2-3	CASSSGGAFLDTQYF	TGTGCCAGCAGTAGCGGGGGGGCCTTCTTAGATACGCAGTATTTT
NA	TRBV5-1	NA	TRBJ2-1	CASSLAPPAEGYNEQFF	TGCGCCAGCAGCTTGGCCCCCCCGGCGGAGGGATACAATGAGCAGTTCTTC
NA	TRBV11-1	once	TRBJ2-7	CASSLYPQGPEQYF	TGTGCCAGCAGCTTATATCCCCAGGGTCCCGAGCAGTACTTC
TRBD1	TRBV19	NA	TRBJ1-2	CASSITFYGTDGYTF	TGTGCCAGTAGTATAACGTTTTATGGGACAGATGGCTACACCTTC
NA	TRBV6-2/TRBV6-3	once	TRBJ1-5	CASSLRRGSRMDNQPQHF	TGTGCCAGCAGTCTCCGTAGGGGGTCCCGAATGGACAATCAGCCCCAGCATTTT
TRBD1	TRBV9	NA	TRBJ1-5	CASSEGTGPVEPQHF	TGTGCCAGCAGCGAGGGGACAGGCCCCGTGGAGCCCCAGCATTTT
TRBD1	TRBV20-1	NA	TRBJ1-2	CSASGTGRGYGYTF	TGCAGTGCTAGTGGGACAGGGAGGGGGTATGGCTACACCTTC
NA	TRBV5-5	NA	TRBJ2-6	CASSLFPPGSSGANVLTF	TGTGCCAGCAGCTTGTTCCCGCCCGGGTCAAGCGGGGCCAACGTCCTGACTTTC
NA	TRBV28	NA	TRBJ1-4	CASSLTRSEKLFF	TGTGCCAGCAGTTTAACTAGGAGTGAAAAACTGTTTTTT
TRBD1	TRBV6-5	NA	TRBJ1-6	CASSWDREGSPLHF	TGTGCCAGCAGTTGGGACAGGGAAGGGTCACCCCTCCACTTT
NA	TRBV27	NA	TRBJ2-1	CASSSRLRDYGEQFF	TGTGCCAGCAGTTCTAGACTGCGTGATTATGGTGAGCAGTTCTTC
NA	TRBV7-9	NA	TRBJ1-1	CASSRTGVYTEAFF	TGTGCCAGCAGTCGGACGGGGGTATACACTGAAGCTTTCTTT
NA	TRBV29-1	NA	TRBJ2-1	CSVETGTHNEQFF	TGCAGCGTTGAAACAGGGACCCACAATGAGCAGTTCTTC
TRBD1	TRBV27	NA	TRBJ1-2	CASGSRGLEGYTF	TGTGCCAGCGGAAGCAGGGGGCTCGAAGGCTACACCTTC